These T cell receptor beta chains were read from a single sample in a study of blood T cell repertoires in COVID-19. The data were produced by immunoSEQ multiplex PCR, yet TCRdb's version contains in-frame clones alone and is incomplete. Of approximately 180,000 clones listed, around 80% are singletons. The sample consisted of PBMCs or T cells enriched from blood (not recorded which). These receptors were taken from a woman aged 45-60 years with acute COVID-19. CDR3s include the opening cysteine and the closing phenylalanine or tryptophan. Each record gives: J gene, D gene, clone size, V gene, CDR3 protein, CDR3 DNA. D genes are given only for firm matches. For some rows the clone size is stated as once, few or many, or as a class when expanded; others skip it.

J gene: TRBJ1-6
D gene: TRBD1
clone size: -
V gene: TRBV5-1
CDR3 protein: CASSLGDSNSPLHF
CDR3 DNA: TGCGCCAGCAGCTTAGGGGACAGTAATTCACCCCTCCACTTT

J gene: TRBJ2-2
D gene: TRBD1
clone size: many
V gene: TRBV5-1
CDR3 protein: CASLRDRGHHGELFF
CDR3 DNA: TGCGCCAGCCTACGGGACAGGGGGCATCACGGGGAGCTGTTTTTT

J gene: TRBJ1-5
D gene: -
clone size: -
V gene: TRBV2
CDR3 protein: CASSEGRYQPQHF
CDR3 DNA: TGTGCCAGCAGTGAAGGCAGATATCAGCCCCAGCATTTT

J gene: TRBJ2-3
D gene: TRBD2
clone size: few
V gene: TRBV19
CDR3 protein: CASSIFSGGTDTQYF
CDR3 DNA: TGTGCCAGTAGTATATTTAGCGGGGGCACAGATACGCAGTATTTT

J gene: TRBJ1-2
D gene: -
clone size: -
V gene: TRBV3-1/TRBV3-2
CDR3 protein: CASSRGTSDGYTF
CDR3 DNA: TGTGCCAGCAGCCGAGGGACTTCGGATGGCTACACCTTC

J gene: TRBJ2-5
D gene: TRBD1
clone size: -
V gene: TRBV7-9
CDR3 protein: CASSLGGTGGYETQYF
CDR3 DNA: TGTGCCAGCAGCTTAGGAGGGACAGGGGGCTATGAGACCCAGTACTTC

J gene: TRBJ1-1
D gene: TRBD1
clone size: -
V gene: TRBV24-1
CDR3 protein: CATRRGDSNTEAFF
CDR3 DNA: TGTGCCACCAGACGCGGGGACAGTAACACTGAAGCTTTCTTT

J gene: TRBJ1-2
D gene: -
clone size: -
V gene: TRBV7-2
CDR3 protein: CASSRLEGSGGYTF
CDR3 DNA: TGTGCCAGCAGCCGCCTCGAGGGGAGCGGGGGCTACACCTTC

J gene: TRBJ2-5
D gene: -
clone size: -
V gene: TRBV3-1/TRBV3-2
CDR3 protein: CAGRETGIPYF
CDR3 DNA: TGTGCCGGCCGTGAAACAGGGATCCCGTACTTC

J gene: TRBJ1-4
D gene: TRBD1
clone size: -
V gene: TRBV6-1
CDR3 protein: CASSARFRDREPINEKLFF
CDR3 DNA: TGTGCCAGCAGTGCAAGGTTCCGGGACAGGGAGCCTATTAATGAAAAACTGTTTTTT

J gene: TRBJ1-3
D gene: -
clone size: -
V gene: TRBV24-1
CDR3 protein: CATSARGSAGPTDSGNTIYF
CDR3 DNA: TGTGCCACCAGTGCCCGAGGTTCCGCAGGGCCGACCGACTCTGGAAACACCATATATTTT

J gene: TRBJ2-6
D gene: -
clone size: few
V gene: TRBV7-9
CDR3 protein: CASSTPRQLSSGANVLTF
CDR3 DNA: TGTGCCAGCAGCACCCCCAGGCAGCTTAGCTCTGGGGCCAACGTCCTGACTTTC

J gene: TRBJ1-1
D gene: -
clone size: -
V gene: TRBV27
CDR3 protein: CASSWQQGAKGIF
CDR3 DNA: TGTGCCAGCAGTTGGCAACAGGGTGCCAAGGGGATCTTT

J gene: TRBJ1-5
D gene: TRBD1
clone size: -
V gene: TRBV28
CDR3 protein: CASSSFGTGVNQPQHF
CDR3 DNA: TGTGCCAGCAGTAGTTTCGGGACAGGGGTGAATCAGCCCCAGCATTTT

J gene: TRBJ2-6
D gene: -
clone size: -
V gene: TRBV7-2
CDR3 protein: CASSFRGSSSVSGANVLTF
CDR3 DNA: TGTGCCAGCAGCTTTCGTGGGAGTTCTTCCGTATCTGGGGCCAACGTCCTGACTTTC

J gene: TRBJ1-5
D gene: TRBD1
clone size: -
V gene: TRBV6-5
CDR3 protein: CASSRTGGQPQHF
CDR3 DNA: TGTGCCAGCAGTAGGACAGGCGGTCAGCCCCAGCATTTT

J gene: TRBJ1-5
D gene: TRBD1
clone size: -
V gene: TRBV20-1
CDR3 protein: CSASPVTTGGNQPQHF
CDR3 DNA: TGCAGTGCTAGTCCCGTTACGACAGGGGGCAATCAGCCCCAGCATTTT

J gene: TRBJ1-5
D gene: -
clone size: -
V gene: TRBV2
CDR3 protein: CASSDVGALPQHF
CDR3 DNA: TGTGCCAGCAGTGACGTGGGGGCCTTGCCCCAGCATTTT

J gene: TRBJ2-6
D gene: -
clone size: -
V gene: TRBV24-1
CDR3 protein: CATSDPGTGANVLTF
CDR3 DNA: TGTGCCACCAGTGACCCCGGGACTGGGGCCAACGTCCTGACTTTC

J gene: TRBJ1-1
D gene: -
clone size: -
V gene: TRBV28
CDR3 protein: CPPLQRGNTEAFF
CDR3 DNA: TGTCCACCTCTCCAGAGAGGGAACACTGAAGCTTTCTTT

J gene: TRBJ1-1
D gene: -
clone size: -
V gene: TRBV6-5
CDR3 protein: CASSPGERLNTEAFF
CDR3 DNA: TGTGCCAGCAGTCCCGGGGAGAGACTGAACACTGAAGCTTTCTTT

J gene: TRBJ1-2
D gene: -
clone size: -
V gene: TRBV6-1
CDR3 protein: CASSERADGGYTF
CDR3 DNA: TGTGCCAGCAGTGAGAGGGCAGACGGCGGCTACACCTTC

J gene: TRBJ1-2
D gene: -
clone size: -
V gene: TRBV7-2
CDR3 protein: CASSLTSGQFYGYTF
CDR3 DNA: TGTGCCAGCAGCCTCACCTCCGGACAGTTCTATGGCTACACCTTC

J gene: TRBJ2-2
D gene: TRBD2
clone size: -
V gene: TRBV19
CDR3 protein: CASSTTRLAGGLFNTGELFF
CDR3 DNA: TGTGCCAGTAGTACCACAAGACTAGCGGGGGGACTTTTCAACACCGGGGAGCTGTTTTTT

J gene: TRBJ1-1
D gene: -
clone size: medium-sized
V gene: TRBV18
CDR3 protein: CASSPRPLPMNTEAFF
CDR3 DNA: TGTGCCAGCTCACCACGACCACTACCCATGAACACTGAAGCTTTCTTT

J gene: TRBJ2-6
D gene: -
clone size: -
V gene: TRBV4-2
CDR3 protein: CASSQDLTSPIAGANVLTF
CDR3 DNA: TGTGCCAGCAGCCAGGATTTGACTAGTCCCATAGCGGGGGCCAACGTCCTGACTTTC

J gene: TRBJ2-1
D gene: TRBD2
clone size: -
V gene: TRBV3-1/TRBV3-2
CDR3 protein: CASSLGLAGASSYNEQFF
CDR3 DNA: TGTGCCAGCAGCCTTGGACTAGCGGGGGCGAGCTCCTACAATGAGCAGTTCTTC

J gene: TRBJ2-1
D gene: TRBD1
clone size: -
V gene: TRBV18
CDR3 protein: CASSLTDREPFF
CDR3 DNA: TGTGCCAGCTCACTCACGGACAGGGAGCCGTTCTTC

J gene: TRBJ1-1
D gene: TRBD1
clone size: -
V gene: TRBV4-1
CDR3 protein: CASSQGQGAQTVMNTEAFF
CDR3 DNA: TGCGCCAGCAGCCAAGGGCAGGGGGCGCAGACAGTCATGAACACTGAAGCTTTCTTT